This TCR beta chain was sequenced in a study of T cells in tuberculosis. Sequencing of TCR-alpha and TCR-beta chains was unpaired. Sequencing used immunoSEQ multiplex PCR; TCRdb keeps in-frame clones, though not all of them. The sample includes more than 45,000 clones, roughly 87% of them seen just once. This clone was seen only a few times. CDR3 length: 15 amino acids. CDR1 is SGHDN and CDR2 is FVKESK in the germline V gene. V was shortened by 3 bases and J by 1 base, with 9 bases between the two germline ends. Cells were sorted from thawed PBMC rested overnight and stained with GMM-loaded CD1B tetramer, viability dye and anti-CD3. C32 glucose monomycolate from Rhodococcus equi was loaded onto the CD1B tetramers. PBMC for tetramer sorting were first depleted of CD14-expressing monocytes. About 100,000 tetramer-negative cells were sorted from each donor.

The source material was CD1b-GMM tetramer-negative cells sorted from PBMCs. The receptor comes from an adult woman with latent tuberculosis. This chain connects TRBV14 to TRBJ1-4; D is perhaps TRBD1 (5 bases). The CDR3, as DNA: TGTGCCAGCAGCCACTCAACAGGAACTAATGAAAAACTGTTTTTT. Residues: CASSHSTGTNEKLFF.